The next 9 T cell receptor beta chains were all read from a single sample in a study of T cell responses to AZD1222 COVID-19 vaccine. This table comes from immunoSEQ multiplex PCR, and its TCRdb copy is limited to in-frame clones, with some not included. The sample lists about 46,000 clones; around nine tenths were seen once. Sequenced material: peripheral blood, taken 28 days after the second AZD1222 dose. The source of these receptors is an adult who received the AZD1222 COVID-19 vaccine.

V usage is TRBV19 and J usage is TRBJ1-5; TRBD1 matches 8 bases. With 7 bases clipped from V and 0 bases from J, the junction kept 5 bases outside the gene matches. The CDR3 extends over 15 amino acids. Germline lookup yields CDR1 LNHDA and CDR2 SQIVND (reference sequence). The CDR3 region is CASKDRAYSNQPQHF. The CDR3, as DNA: TGTGCCAGTAAGGACAGGGCCTATAGCAATCAGCCCCAGCATTTT.

This clone was detected once. V gene TRBV7-9 combines with J gene TRBJ1-3; D is ambiguous. The germline CDR1 and CDR2 sequences are SEHNR and FQNEAQ (reference sequence). The CDR3 extends over 13 amino acids. V shed 5 bases and J shed 2 bases, with 7 bases lying between them. The CDR3 DNA reads TGTGCCAGCAGCCCCCAGGCTGGAAACACCATATATTTT. This translates into CASSPQAGNTIYF.

The chain has TRBV5-6 and TRBJ1-5; no clear D gene. The CDR3 runs 14 residues. Germline V lookup: CDR1 SGHDT, CDR2 YYEEEE. The V and J ends lost 0 bases and 3 bases respectively, with 7 bases between them. This chain's CDR3 is CASSLVGVNQPQHF. CDR3 nucleotides: TGTGCCAGCAGCTTGGTAGGCGTCAATCAGCCCCAGCATTTT.

The rearrangement uses TRBV19 and TRBJ1-1; the D is unclear. With 5 bases removed from V and 0 bases from J, the gap between germline ends came to 13 bases. From germline, CDR1 is LNHDA and CDR2 SQIVND (reference sequence). The CDR3 totals 15 residues. The CDR3 DNA follows: TGTGCCAGTAGTCCCAGACTATTTATGAACACTGAAGCTTTCTTT. This codes for CASSPRLFMNTEAFF.

CDR3 sequence (DNA): TGCGCCAGCAGCCAAGAAGGCAGAGCCTACGAGCAGTACTTC. Encoded protein: CASSQEGRAYEQYF. V gene TRBV4-1 combines with J gene TRBJ2-7; no clear D. Germline V CDR1 and CDR2: MGHRA, YSYEKL. The length of the CDR3 is 14 residues. V was shortened by 0 bases and J by 2 bases, with 8 bases between the two germline ends.

The gene calls are TRBV2 and TRBJ1-6, with 9 nucleotides matching TRBD1. Germline V lookup: CDR1 SNHLY, CDR2 FYNNEI. Germline trimming cut 5 bases from V and 9 bases from J; bases unmatched to any gene: 5. The CDR3 is 14 residues long. CDR3 loop: CASSWTGEGSPLHF. The CDR3 DNA reads as TGTGCCAGCAGTTGGACAGGGGAGGGTTCACCCCTCCACTTT.

V usage is TRBV2 and J usage is TRBJ2-1; TRBD2 agrees at 8 bases. The CDR3 extends over 17 amino acids. V shed 6 bases, J shed 7 bases, and the junction held 17 bases outside the gene matches. Germline V gene lookup returns CDR1 SNHLY and CDR2 FYNNEI. The CDR3 DNA reads as TGTGCCAGCAGCCGCCGCCGGGCGGGAGGAGGAGGAAATGAGCAGTTCTTC. As protein: CASSRRRAGGGGNEQFF.

The V and J genes are TRBV25-1 and TRBJ2-7, with D possibly being TRBD1 (6 bases). Germline V gene sequence: CDR1 MGHDK, CDR2 SYGVNS. CDR3 length: 16 residues. Trimming left V 1 base short and J 1 base short, with 14 bases between. CDR3 DNA: TGTGCCAGCAGTGAATTGGGCGGACAGCAATCCTACGAGCAGTACTTC. The encoded protein is CASSELGGQQSYEQYF.

The genes are TRBV5-6 and TRBJ1-5; D is unclear. Trimming cost V 3 bases and J 7 bases, with 8 bases left between them. Germline V CDR1 and CDR2: SGHDT, YYEEEE. The CDR3 runs 12 residues. CDR3 nucleotide sequence: TGTGCCAGCAGCTGGGGTTACCAGCCCCAGCATTTT. Translating gives CASSWGYQPQHF.